The T cell receptor (beta chain) under discussion was sequenced for a study of blood T cell repertoires in COVID-19. Per the study methods: Amplification from reference gene primers served as the basis for estimated nucleated cell counts. Measured with immunoSEQ multiplex PCR; TCRdb has only the in-frame clones, and not every one. D and trimming were read from the DNA, whereas the V and J calls and clone size are those reported in that table. The table lists about 75,000 clones, roughly 90% of them singletons. Per the germline V gene, CDR1 is SQVTM and CDR2 is ANQGSEA. The V gene end was trimmed by 3 bases and the J gene end by 7 bases; junction bases not matched to a gene: 8. The CDR3 runs to 13 residues.

This sequence originates from a human donor in a cohort sampled during active COVID-19. Material: peripheral blood. The chain carries TRBV29-1 and TRBJ1-2; TRBD1 aligns across 7 bases. This CDR3 is CSVDIGRGAGYTF. In DNA form, the CDR3 reads TGCAGCGTTGATATAGGCAGGGGGGCTGGCTACACCTTC.